This TCR beta chain was sequenced for a study of T cells in Graves' hyperthyroidism and ophthalmopathy. CDR1 and CDR2 from the germline V gene are MNHEY and SVGEGT. The ends lost 6 bases at V and 5 bases at J; junction bases unmatched: 7. This CDR3 spans 16 amino acids. Notes on the study in general: Separating ophthalmopathy from stable hyperthyroidism was achieved by a 13 V-J model. Most expanded thyroid clonotypes above 0.001 also appeared in blood.

Regions amplified from RNA transcripts were the TCR beta CDR3 regions. When the TCR CDR3 underwent first-round RT-PCR, the HTBI primer set was used. TCRdb ran MiXCR on the multiplex PCR reads and lists one entry per CDR3 protein. The table lists roughly 560,000 distinct CDR3 sequences, about 15% of them singletons. This clonotype appeared many times. As yet, its antigen is unknown. Subjects with ophthalmopathy showed a Clinical Activity Score no lower than 3, a NOSPECS grade no lower than 4, and a duration shorter than 3 months. Diagnostic assessment was based on clinical symptoms, serum thyroxine and TRAb, thyroid ultrasound and orbital computed tomography.

The sequence derives from a woman in her thirties or forties with Graves' ophthalmopathy. The sequenced material came from blood. The chain carries TRBV6-2 or TRBV6-3 and TRBJ2-2; 12 bases fit TRBD2. CDR3 nucleotides: TGTGCCAGCAGCCCCACTAGCGGGAGGCTAACCGGGGAGCTGTTTTTT. Its translation is CASSPTSGRLTGELFF.